The 17 T cell receptor beta chains presented below share a single source sample, sequenced in a study of blood T cell repertoires in COVID-19. Assay used: immunoSEQ multiplex PCR; TCRdb lists only in-frame clones, some missing. This table has some 190,000 clones, around 85% appearing once. The sequencing sample was made of peripheral blood. The receptors were sampled from an older man with COVID-19, enrolled during active disease.

The sample holds one count of this clone. The V gene is TRBV3-1 (or the pseudogene TRBV3-2), the J gene TRBJ1-2; D uncertain. The V end was cut by 1 base, the J end by 10 bases, with 16 bases between. CDR3 length: 14 amino acids. The germline V gene has CDR1 LGHDT and CDR2 YNNKEL (reference sequence). CDR3 nucleotides: TGTGCCAGCAGCCAAGGCGCCGGACTTCTGGACTACACCTTC. Protein product: CASSQGAGLLDYTF.

This chain uses TRBV19 with TRBJ1-2; 12 bases align to TRBD1. V trimming: 7 bases; J trimming: 7 bases; junction bases outside the gene matches: 7. The CDR3 runs to 14 residues. From germline, CDR1 is LNHDA and CDR2 SQIVND (reference sequence). The CDR3 DNA follows: TGTGCCAGTACCCGGGGACAGGGGGCAAGTGGCTACACCTTC. Its protein is CASTRGQGASGYTF.

The chain carries TRBV14 and TRBJ2-7; TRBD1 is a possible D gene (6 bases). Germline loops: CDR1 SGHDN, CDR2 FVKESK. The CDR3 totals 11 residues. V lost 4 bases, J lost 7 bases, and 8 bases lay in between. The CDR3 DNA is TGTGCCAGCAGCCGAGGGGGAGAGCAGTACTTC. Protein sequence: CASSRGGEQYF.

V is TRBV29-1 and J is TRBJ2-1, with D hard to call. V was pared by 2 bases and J by 5 bases, with 4 bases between. Germline CDR1 is SQVTM and CDR2 is ANQGSEA. CDR3 size: 11 residues. The CDR3 sequence is CSVEINNEQFF. The CDR3 region has the DNA TGCAGCGTTGAAATTAACAATGAGCAGTTCTTC.

The chain links TRBV4-2 to TRBJ2-1; 11 bases agree with TRBD2. This CDR3 is 16 amino acids long. CDR1 is LGHNA, CDR2 YNFKEQ, per germline. V lost 4 bases and J lost 9; bases outside the gene matches: 11. Here the CDR3 reads CASSLSSSGGYAEQFF. CDR3 bases: TGTGCCAGCAGCCTATCCTCTAGCGGGGGGTACGCTGAGCAGTTCTTC.

The chain links TRBV7-2 to TRBJ1-4; D gene ambiguous. The V gene's germline CDR1 is SGHTA and CDR2 FQGNSA. Deletions cut 6 bases from V and 0 bases from J, with 8 bases between. The CDR3 is 14 amino acids. The CDR3, as DNA: TGTGCCAGCAGTTCCTATGCAACTAATGAAAAACTGTTTTTT. Protein sequence: CASSSYATNEKLFF.

V gene TRBV7-3 combines with J gene TRBJ2-5, with a possible D match to TRBD2 (5 bases). The CDR3 has 15 residues. The V end was cut by 0 bases, the J end by 2 bases, with 10 bases between. The germline V gene encodes CDR1 SGHTA and CDR2 FQGTGA. The CDR3 region has the DNA TGTGCCAGCAGCTTAACCCCCGGACTGCAAGAGACCCAGTACTTC. It translates to CASSLTPGLQETQYF.

This clone was counted once. The chain uses TRBV29-1 and TRBJ2-3, with 9 bases fitting TRBD1. This CDR3 is 14 amino acids long. The junction had 8 bases not matched to a gene; V was cut back by 8 bases and J by 2 bases. The germline V gene has CDR1 SQVTM and CDR2 ANQGSEA. CDR3 nucleotide sequence: TGCAGCACAACGGGACAGGGCCTCACAGATACGCAGTATTTT. Amino acids: CSTTGQGLTDTQYF.

This clone is termed medium-sized. This chain uses TRBV28 with TRBJ1-5, with 7 bases fitting TRBD1. The germline V gene has CDR1 MDHEN and CDR2 SYDVKM. The ends lost 7 bases at V and 6 bases at J; junction bases unmatched: 15. The CDR3 has 16 amino acids. CDR3 sequence: CASTSLARQGPQPQHF. The CDR3, as DNA: TGTGCCAGCACCTCCCTGGCCCGACAGGGCCCTCAGCCCCAGCATTTT.

As regards this clone: Different DNA sequences within this sample yield the same CDR3. V usage is TRBV7-9 and J usage is TRBJ2-1; TRBD2 agrees at 8 bases. The germline gives CDR1 SEHNR, CDR2 FQNEAQ (reference sequence). The CDR3 has 14 amino acids. The V gene end was trimmed by 8 bases and the J gene end by 2 bases; junction bases not matched to a gene: 5. The CDR3 here is CASSFSGAYNEQFF. The CDR3 nucleotides read TGTGCCAGCTCCTTTAGCGGGGCCTACAATGAGCAGTTCTTC.

The rearrangement links TRBV5-1 to TRBJ2-2; D might be TRBD2 (5 bases). Trimming left V 2 bases short and J 6 bases short, with 8 bases between. This CDR3 spans 13 amino acids. The germline V gene has CDR1 SGHRS and CDR2 YFSETQ. CDR3 loop: CASSFDYAGELFF. CDR3 in DNA: TGCGCCAGCAGCTTCGACTACGCCGGGGAGCTGTTTTTT. The whole variable domain, filled in from reference TRBV5-1 and TRBJ2-2, reads KAGVTQTPRYLIKTRGQQVTLSCSPISGHRSVSWYQQTPGQGLQFLFEYFSETQRNKGNFPGRFSGRQFSNSRSEMNVSTLELGDSALYLCASSFDYAGELFFGEGSRLTVL.

V gene TRBV19 combines with J gene TRBJ2-3, with 12 nucleotides matching TRBD1. CDR1 LNHDA and CDR2 SQIVND come from the germline V gene (reference sequence). CDR3 size: 16 residues. The V gene end was trimmed by 5 bases and the J gene end by 7 bases; junction bases not matched to a gene: 10. The CDR3 DNA reads TGTGCCAGTAGTGCCCGGGACAGGGGGCTCCCCTATACGCAGTATTTT. Encoded protein: CASSARDRGLPYTQYF.

This clone has a single count. The rearrangement joins TRBV4-3 to TRBJ1-2, with TRBD1 matching over 7 bases. Germline CDR1 and CDR2: LGHNA and YSLEER. J was trimmed by 7 bases and V by 0 bases; bases with no gene match: 8. The CDR3 runs to 15 residues. CDR3 loop: CASSQDLVGGAGYTF. The CDR3 nucleotides read TGCGCCAGCAGCCAAGATTTGGTAGGGGGCGCTGGCTACACCTTC.

In this sample, this clone turned up once. The chain links TRBV7-3 to TRBJ1-1; D perhaps matches TRBD1 (5 bases). Between the trimmed V and J ends, which lost 5 bases and 3 bases, there was a span of 10 bases. The CDR3 has 13 residues. Germline V CDR1 and CDR2: SGHTA, FQGTGA. CDR3 residues: CASSVDSYTEAFF. CDR3 nucleotide sequence: TGTGCCAGCAGCGTCGACAGTTACACTGAAGCTTTCTTT.

The chain recombines TRBV2 with TRBJ1-5; D gene unclear. This CDR3 region has 13 residues. Germline CDR1 SNHLY, CDR2 FYNNEI. The V end lost 6 bases, the J end lost 2 bases, and 8 bases lay between the germline ends. The CDR3 coding sequence is TGTGCCAGCAGGGTTCAGGGCAATCAGCCCCAGCATTTT. This encodes CASRVQGNQPQHF. The full variable domain, its missing parts supplied by reference TRBV2 and TRBJ1-5, is EPEVTQTPSHQVTQMGQEVILRCVPISNHLYFYWYRQILGQKVEFLVSFYNNEISEKSEIFDDQFSVERPDGSNFTLKIRSTKLEDSAMYFCASRVQGNQPQHFGDGTRLSIL.

The gene calls are TRBV7-8 and TRBJ2-5; D unresolved. CDR1 is SGHVS, CDR2 FQNEAQ, per germline. The CDR3 is 14 residues long. The V end was cut by 0 bases, the J end by 2 bases, with 7 bases between. DNA of the CDR3: TGTGCCAGCAGCTTAGCGGGCAGACAAGAGACCCAGTACTTC. Translating it yields CASSLAGRQETQYF.

This rearrangement joins TRBV6-5 to TRBJ2-3, with D perhaps TRBD2 (6 bases). This CDR3 comprises 14 residues. V was shortened by 7 bases and J by 6 bases, with 17 bases between the two germline ends. From germline, CDR1 is MNHEY and CDR2 SVGAGI. The CDR3, as DNA: TGTGCCAGCACCCTGGGAGGCTCGCGGGATACGCAGTATTTT. The encoded protein is CASTLGGSRDTQYF.